This T cell receptor beta chain was recovered during a study of PD-L1 blockade in urothelial cancer. The wider study: It was at 3 weeks (second dose) and 6 weeks after treatment start that blood was analyzed. A median approximately 150,000 T cells were found in blood samples.

Notes on the study in general: Durable benefit was linked to greater 3-week expansion of tumor-associated blood clones. A below-median TCR clonality in blood before treatment predicted better survival.

The table lists this clone with a count of one. The target antigen is unknown. Stated time point: pretreatment peripheral blood. The repertoire was sequenced with immunoSEQ multiplex PCR; TCRdb's copy has only in-frame clones and lacks some. The sample shows 60,000 to 75,000 clones, more than 75% of them seen only once. The specimen was PBMCs, collected around atezolizumab (anti-PD-L1) treatment. The source is a man between 60 and 75 years old with urothelial cancer.

CDR3 loop: CASSARGRSYNEQFF. DNA for the CDR3: TGCGCCAGCAGCGCCAGGGGTCGCTCCTACAATGAGCAGTTCTTC. This sequence joins TRBV5-1 and TRBJ2-1; possible D gene TRBD1, 6 bases. Germline V gene sequence: CDR1 SGHRS, CDR2 YFSETQ. V shed 4 bases and J shed 0 bases, with 11 bases lying between them. This CDR3 contains 15 residues. The full variable domain, completed using reference TRBV5-1 and TRBJ2-1, is KAGVTQTPRYLIKTRGQQVTLSCSPISGHRSVSWYQQTPGQGLQFLFEYFSETQRNKGNFPGRFSGRQFSNSRSEMNVSTLELGDSALYLCASSARGRSYNEQFFGPGTRLTVL.